The source of this TCR beta chain is a study of identical twins. CDR3 size: 15 residues. Germline V gene lookup returns CDR1 SGHRS and CDR2 YFSETQ. Study conclusions and caveats: Not following the same donors, the study drew its conclusions from cross-sectional statistical analysis. High-abundance cord blood beta clonotypes had fewer insertions; memory repertoires showed none.

TCRdb called the 5' RACE reads again in MiXCR, with one record for every CDR3 protein. The table lists about 1.7 million distinct CDR3 sequences, under 35% of them singletons. Turning to this clonotype: What it binds is unknown. Compared with germline, one end of the junction differs, possibly owing to a read error.

The TCR was taken from a newborn girl in good health. The chain links TRBV5-1 to TRBJ2-7; D is perhaps TRBD1 or TRBD2 (6 bases each). The sample consisted of cord blood. DNA for the CDR3: TGCGCCAGCAGTCCCGTGGGGGGCGCTTCCTGCGAGCAGTACTTC. Residues: CASSPVGGASCEQYF.